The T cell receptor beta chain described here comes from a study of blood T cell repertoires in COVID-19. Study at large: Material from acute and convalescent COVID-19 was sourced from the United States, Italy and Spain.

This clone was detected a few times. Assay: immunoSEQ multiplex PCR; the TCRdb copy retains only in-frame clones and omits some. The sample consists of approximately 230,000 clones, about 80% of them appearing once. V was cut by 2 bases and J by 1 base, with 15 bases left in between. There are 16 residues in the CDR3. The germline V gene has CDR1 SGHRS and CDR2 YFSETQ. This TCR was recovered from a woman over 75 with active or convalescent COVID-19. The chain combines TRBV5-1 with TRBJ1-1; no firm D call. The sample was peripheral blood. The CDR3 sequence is CASSFDGSTRNTEAFF. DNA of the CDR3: TGCGCCAGCAGCTTTGACGGATCTACTAGGAACACTGAAGCTTTCTTT.